This TCR beta chain emerged from a study of naive and memory T cell subsets. General study results and limits: Naive repertoires, especially CD8, held a few larger clonotypes, possibly memory cells re-expressing CD45RA.

An equimolar mix of two oligonucleotides served as the beta constant-region primer for TRBC1 and TRBC2. Ligated cDNA was amplified by four rounds of PCR with nested alpha and beta constant-region primers and SP2. TCRdb ran MiXCR on the UMI-ligation and nested PCR reads and lists one entry per CDR3 protein. This table holds about 150,000 distinct CDR3 sequences, roughly 20% found once. On this clonotype: The antigen is undetermined.

CDR3 length: 16 residues. The germline V gene encodes CDR1 MDHEN and CDR2 SYDVKM. Losses at the gene ends were 6 bases for V and 0 bases for J; bases not matched to a gene: 10. The receptor was derived from a human donor in good health. The rearrangement links TRBV28 to TRBJ2-5, with 7 bases lining up with TRBD1. Material: naive CD4+ T cells from blood. The CDR3 nucleotides read TGTGCCAGCAGCCTTGCCGGGACAGCGTACCAAGAGACCCAGTACTTC. Translating gives CASSLAGTAYQETQYF.